This T cell receptor (beta chain) is from a study of T cell responses to AZD1222 COVID-19 vaccine. Repertoires were generated with immunoSEQ multiplex PCR, while TCRdb's copy carries only in-frame clones and drops some. The sample consists of tens of thousands of clones, 89% of them appearing once. This clone was recorded once. The junction had 3 bases not matched to a gene; V was cut back by 4 bases and J by 7 bases. Germline CDR1 is SGHKS and CDR2 is YYEKEE (reference sequence). This CDR3 is 14 amino acids long. This chain joins TRBV5-5 and TRBJ1-6, with 9 bases fitting TRBD1. The TCR sequence derives from an adult who received the AZD1222 COVID-19 vaccine. The sequences come from peripheral blood, collected 28 days after the second AZD1222 dose. DNA for the CDR3: TGTGCCAGCAGCCCGGGGACAGGGAATTCACCCCTCCACTTT. Protein product: CASSPGTGNSPLHF. The whole variable domain, filled in from reference TRBV5-5 and TRBJ1-6, reads DAGVTQSPTHLIKTRGQQVTLRCSPISGHKSVSWYQQVLGQGPQFIFQYYEKEERGRGNFPDRFSARQFPNYSSELNVNALLLGDSALYLCASSPGTGNSPLHFGNGTRLTVT.